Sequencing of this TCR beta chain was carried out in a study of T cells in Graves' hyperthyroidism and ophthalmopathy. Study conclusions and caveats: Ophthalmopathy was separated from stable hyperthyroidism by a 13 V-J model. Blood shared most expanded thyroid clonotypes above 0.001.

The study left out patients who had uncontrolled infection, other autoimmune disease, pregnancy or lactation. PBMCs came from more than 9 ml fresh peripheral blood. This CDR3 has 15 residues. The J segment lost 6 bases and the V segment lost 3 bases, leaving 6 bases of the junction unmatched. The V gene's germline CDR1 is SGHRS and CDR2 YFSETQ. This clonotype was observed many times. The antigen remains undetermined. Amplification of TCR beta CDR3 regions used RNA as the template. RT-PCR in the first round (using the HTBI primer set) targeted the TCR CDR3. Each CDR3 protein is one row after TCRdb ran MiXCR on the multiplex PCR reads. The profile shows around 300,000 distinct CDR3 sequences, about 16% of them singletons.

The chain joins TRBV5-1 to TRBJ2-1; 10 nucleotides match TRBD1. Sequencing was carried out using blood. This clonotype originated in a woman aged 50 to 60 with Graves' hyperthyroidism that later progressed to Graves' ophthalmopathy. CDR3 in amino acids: CASSSTGGATNEQFF. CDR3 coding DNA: TGCGCCAGCAGCTCGACAGGGGGCGCGACCAATGAGCAGTTCTTC.